This T cell receptor beta chain is drawn from a study of CD4 T cells in relation to SARS-CoV-2 and coronaviruses. Study-wide findings and caveats: Monoreactive clones expanded significantly more to SARS-CoV-2 than crossreactive clones did.

The CDR3 consists of 17 residues. The germline V gene encodes CDR1 LNHDA and CDR2 SQIVND (reference sequence). The ends lost 5 bases at V and 3 bases at J; junction bases unmatched: 12. Note on this clone: Antigen: not known.

Before the COVID-19 pandemic, during about 2010-2018, CD4+ T cells were taken from unexposed donors. CD4+ T cells were isolated from the cells after about 11 days of culture. Unexposed-donor CD4+ T cells were probed with SARS-CoV-2 S/N and four cold-coronavirus spikes, cells permitting. TCRdb's table, derived via immunoSEQ multiplex PCR, lists solely in-frame clones and lacks some. This table has around 16,000 clones, roughly 80% appearing once. The receptor's source is a human donor in good health. Sample: CD4+ T cells from PBMCs, cultured in vitro. The chain combines TRBV19 with TRBJ2-7; TRBD2 aligns across 11 bases. CDR3 protein: CASSSTGTSGPIYEQYF. The CDR3 DNA sequence: TGTGCCAGTAGTTCAACCGGGACTAGCGGCCCGATCTACGAGCAGTACTTC. The whole variable domain, filled in from reference TRBV19 and TRBJ2-7, reads DGGITQSPKYLFRKEGQNVTLSCEQNLNHDAMYWYRQDPGQGLRLIYYSQIVNDFQKGDIAEGYSVSREKKESFPLTVTSAQKNPTAFYLCASSSTGTSGPIYEQYFGPGTRLTVT.